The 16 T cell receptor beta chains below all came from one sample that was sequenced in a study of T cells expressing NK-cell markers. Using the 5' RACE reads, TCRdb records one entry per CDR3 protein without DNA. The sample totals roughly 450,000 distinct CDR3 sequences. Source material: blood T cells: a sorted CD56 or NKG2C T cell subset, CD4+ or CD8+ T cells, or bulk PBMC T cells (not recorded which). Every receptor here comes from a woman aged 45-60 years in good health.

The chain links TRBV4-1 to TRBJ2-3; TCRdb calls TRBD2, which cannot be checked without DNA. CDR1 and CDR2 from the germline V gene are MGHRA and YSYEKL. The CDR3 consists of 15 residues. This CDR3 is CASSPAGYYGDTQYF.

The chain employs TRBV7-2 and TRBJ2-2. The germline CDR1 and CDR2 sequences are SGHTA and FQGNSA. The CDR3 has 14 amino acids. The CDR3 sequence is CASSLVRPTGELFF.

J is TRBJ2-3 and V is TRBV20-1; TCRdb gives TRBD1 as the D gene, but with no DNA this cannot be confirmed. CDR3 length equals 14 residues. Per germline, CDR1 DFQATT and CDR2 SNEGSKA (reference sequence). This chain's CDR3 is CSAVDRLKADTQYF.

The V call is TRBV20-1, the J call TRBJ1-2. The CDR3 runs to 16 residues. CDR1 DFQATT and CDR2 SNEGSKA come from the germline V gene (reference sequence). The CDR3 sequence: CSAREVDARLFYGYTF.

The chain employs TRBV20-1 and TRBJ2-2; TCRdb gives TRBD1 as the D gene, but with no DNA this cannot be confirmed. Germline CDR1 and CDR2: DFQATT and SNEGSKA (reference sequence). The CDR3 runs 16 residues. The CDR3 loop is CSARASRGGRAGELFF.

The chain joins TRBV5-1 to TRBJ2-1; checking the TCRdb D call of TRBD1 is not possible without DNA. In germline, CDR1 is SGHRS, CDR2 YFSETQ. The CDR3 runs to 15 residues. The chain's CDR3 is CASRGGGSSYNEQFF.

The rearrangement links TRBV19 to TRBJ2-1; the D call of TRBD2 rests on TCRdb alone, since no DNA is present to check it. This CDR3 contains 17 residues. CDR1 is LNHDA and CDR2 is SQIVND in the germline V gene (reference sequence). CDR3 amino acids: CASSIGRTSWAYNEQFF.

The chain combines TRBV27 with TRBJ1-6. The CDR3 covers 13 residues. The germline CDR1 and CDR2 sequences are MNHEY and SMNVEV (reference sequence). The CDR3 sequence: CASSADYNSPLHF.

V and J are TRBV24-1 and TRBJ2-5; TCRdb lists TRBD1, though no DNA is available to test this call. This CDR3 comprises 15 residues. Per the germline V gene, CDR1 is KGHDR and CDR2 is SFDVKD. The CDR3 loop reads CATSEGQRTGETQYF.

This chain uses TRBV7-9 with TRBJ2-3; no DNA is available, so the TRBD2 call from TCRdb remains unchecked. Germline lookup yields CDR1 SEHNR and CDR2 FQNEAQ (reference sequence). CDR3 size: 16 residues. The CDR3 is CASSLSGLAGADTQYF.

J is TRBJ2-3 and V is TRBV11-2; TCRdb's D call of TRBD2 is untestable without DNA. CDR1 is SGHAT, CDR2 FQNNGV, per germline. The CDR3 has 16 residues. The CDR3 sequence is CASSFFGREGTDTQYF. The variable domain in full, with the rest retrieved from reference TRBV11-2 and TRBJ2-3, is EAGVAQSPRYKIIEKRQSVAFWCNPISGHATLYWYQQILGQGPKLLIQFQNNGVVDDSQLPKDRFSAERLKGVDSTLKIQPAKLEDSAVYLCASSFFGREGTDTQYFGPGTRLTVL.

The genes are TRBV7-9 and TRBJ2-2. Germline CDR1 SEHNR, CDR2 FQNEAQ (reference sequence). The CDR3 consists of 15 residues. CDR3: CASSRKEANTGELFF.

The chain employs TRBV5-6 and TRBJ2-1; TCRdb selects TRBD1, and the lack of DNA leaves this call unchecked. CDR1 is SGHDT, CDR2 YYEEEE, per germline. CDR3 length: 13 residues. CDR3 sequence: CASSWGAHPEQFF.

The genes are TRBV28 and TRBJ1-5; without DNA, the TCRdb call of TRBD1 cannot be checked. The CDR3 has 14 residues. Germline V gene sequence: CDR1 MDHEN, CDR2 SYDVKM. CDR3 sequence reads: CASNGAGATQPQHF.

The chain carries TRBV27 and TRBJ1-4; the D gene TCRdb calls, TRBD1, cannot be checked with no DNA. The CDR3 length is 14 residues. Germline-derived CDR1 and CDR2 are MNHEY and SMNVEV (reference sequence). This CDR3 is CASKTGMANEKLFF.

CDR3 amino acids: CASSLATGAQYNEQFF. V is TRBV5-1 and J is TRBJ2-1. CDR1 is SGHRS, CDR2 YFSETQ, per germline. This CDR3 has 16 amino acids.